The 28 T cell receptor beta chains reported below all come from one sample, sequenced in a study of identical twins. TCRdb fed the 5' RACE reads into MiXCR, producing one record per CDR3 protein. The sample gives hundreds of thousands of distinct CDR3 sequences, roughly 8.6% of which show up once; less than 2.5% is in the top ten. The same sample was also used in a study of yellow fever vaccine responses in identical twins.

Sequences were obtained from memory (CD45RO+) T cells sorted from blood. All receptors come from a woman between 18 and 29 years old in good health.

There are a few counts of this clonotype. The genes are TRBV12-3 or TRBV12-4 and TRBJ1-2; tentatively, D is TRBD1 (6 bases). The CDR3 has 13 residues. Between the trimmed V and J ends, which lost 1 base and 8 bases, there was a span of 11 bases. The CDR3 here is CASSLGRGLGYTF. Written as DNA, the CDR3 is TGTGCCAGCAGTTTAGGGCGGGGGCTGGGCTACACCTTC.

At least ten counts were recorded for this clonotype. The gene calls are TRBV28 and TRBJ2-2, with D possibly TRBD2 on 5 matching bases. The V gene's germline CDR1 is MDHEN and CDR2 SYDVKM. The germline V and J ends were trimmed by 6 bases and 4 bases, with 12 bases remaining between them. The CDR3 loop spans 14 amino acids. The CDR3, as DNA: TGTGCCAGCAGATTACCGGGGAGCACCGGGGAGCTGTTTTTT. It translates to CASRLPGSTGELFF.

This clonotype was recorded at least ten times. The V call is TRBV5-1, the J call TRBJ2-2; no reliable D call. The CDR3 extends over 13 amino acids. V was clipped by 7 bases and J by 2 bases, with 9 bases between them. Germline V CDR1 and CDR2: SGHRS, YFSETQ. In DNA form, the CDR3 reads TGCGCCAGCGGGCCGGGCAACACCGGGGAGCTGTTTTTT. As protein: CASGPGNTGELFF.

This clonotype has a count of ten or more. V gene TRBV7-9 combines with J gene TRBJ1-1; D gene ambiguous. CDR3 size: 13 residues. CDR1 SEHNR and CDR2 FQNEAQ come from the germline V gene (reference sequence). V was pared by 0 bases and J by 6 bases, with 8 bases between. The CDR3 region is CASSLAGYAEAFF. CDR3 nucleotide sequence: TGTGCCAGCAGCTTAGCCGGGTACGCTGAAGCTTTCTTT. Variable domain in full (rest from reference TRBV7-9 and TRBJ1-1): DTGVSQNPRHKITKRGQNVTFRCDPISEHNRLYWYRQTLGQGPEFLTYFQNEAQLEKSRLLSDRFSAERPKGSFSTLEIQRTEQGDSAMYLCASSLAGYAEAFFGQGTRLTVV.

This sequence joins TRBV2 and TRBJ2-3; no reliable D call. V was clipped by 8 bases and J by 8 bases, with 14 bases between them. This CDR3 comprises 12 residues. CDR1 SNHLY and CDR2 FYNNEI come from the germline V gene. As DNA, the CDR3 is TGTGCCAGCCTTCCCTATCGCGGTACGCAGTATTTT. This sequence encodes CASLPYRGTQYF.

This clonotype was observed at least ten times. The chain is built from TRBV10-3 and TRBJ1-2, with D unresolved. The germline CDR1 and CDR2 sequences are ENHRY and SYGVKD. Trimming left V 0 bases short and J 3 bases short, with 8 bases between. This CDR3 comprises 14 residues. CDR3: CAISESLAHYGYTF. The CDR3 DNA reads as TGTGCCATCAGTGAGTCGTTGGCGCACTATGGCTACACCTTC.

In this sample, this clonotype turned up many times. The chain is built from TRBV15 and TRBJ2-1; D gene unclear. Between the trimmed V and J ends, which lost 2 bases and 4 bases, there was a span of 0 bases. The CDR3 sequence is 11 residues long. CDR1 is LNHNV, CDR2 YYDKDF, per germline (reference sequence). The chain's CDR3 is CATSRYNEQFF. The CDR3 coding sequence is TGTGCCACCAGCAGATACAATGAGCAGTTCTTC.

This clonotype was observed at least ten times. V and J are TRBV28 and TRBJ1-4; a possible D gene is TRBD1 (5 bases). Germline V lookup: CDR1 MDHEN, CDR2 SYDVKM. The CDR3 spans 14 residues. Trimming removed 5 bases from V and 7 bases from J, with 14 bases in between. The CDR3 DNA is TGTGCCAGCAGTCTTTCAGGGATGAGTGAAAAACTGTTTTTT. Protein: CASSLSGMSEKLFF.

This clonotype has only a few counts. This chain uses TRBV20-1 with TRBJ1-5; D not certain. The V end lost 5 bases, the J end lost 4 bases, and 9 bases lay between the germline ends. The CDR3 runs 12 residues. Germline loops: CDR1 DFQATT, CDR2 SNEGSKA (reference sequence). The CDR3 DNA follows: TGCAGTGCTTCCGGTGCAAATCAGCCCCAGCATTTT. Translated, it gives CSASGANQPQHF.

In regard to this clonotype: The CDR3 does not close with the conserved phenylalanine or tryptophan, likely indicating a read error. The CDR3 loop reads CASSLRTVRNTEAFS. In nucleotides, the CDR3 is TGTGCCAGCAGCTTGAGGACAGTTAGGAACACTGAAGCTTTCTCT. The chain employs TRBV5-6 and TRBJ1-1; tentative D call: TRBD1 (6 bases). The CDR3 loop spans 15 amino acids. V gave up 1 base and J gave up 1 base, with 11 bases separating them. The germline V gene encodes CDR1 SGHDT and CDR2 YYEEEE.

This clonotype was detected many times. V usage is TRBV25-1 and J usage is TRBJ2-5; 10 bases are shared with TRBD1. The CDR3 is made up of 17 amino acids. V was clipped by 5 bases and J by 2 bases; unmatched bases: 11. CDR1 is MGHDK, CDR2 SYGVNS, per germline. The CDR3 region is CASSQGQGTTSQETQYF. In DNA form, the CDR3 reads TGTGCCAGCAGTCAGGGACAGGGGACTACATCTCAAGAGACCCAGTACTTC.

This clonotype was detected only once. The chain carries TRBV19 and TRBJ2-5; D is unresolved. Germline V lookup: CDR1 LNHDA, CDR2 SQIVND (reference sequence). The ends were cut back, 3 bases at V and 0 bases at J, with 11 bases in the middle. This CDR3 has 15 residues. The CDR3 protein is CASSMVPAYQETQYF. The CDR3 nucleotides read TGTGCCAGTAGTATGGTGCCAGCGTACCAAGAGACCCAGTACTTC.

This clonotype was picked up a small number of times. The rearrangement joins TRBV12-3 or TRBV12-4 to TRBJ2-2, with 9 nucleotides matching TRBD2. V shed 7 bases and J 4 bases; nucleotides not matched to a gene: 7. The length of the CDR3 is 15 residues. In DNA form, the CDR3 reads TGTGCCAGCACCTTTAGCGGGAGAGGCACCGGGGAGCTGTTTTTT. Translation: CASTFSGRGTGELFF.

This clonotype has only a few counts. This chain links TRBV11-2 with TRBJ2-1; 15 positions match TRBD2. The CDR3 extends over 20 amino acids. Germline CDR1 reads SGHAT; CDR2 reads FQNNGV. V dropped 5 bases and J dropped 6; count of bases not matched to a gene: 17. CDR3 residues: CASSRNPGLAGGAFGNEQFF. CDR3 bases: TGTGCCAGCAGCCGAAATCCCGGACTAGCGGGAGGGGCGTTTGGCAATGAGCAGTTCTTC. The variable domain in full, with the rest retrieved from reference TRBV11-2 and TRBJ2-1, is EAGVAQSPRYKIIEKRQSVAFWCNPISGHATLYWYQQILGQGPKLLIQFQNNGVVDDSQLPKDRFSAERLKGVDSTLKIQPAKLEDSAVYLCASSRNPGLAGGAFGNEQFFGPGTRLTVL.

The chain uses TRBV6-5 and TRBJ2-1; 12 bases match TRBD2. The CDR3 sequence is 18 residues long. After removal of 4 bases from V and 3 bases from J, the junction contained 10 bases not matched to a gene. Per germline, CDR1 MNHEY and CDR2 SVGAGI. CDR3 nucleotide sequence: TGTGCCAGCAGTTCTAGACTAGCGGGAGAAAGGTACTACAATGAGCAGTTCTTC. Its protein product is CASSSRLAGERYYNEQFF.

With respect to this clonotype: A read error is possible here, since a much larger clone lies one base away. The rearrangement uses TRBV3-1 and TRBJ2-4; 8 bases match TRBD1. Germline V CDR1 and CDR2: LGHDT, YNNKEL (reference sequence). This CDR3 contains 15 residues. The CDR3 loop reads CACSQRTAGGHIQYF. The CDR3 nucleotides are TGTGCCTGCAGCCAACGAACAGCAGGGGGCCACATTCAGTACTTC. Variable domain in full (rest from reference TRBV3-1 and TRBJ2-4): DTAVSQTPKYLVTQMGNDKSIKCEQNLGHDTMYWYKQDSKKFLKIMFSYNNKELIINETVPNRFSPKSPDKAHLNLHINSLELGDSAVYFCACSQRTAGGHIQYFGAGTRLSVL.

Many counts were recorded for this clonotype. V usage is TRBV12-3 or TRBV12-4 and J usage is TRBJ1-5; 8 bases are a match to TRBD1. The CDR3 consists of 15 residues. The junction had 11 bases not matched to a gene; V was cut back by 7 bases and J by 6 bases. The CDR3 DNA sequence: TGTGCCAGCACCCTAGGACAGGGTCCGTCTCAGCCCCAGCATTTT. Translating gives CASTLGQGPSQPQHF.

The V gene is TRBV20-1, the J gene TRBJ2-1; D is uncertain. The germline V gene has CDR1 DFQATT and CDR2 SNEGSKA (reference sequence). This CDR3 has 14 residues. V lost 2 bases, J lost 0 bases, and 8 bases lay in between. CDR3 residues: CSARPRISYNEQFF. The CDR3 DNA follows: TGCAGTGCTAGACCGCGGATCTCCTACAATGAGCAGTTCTTC.

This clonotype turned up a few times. The CDR3: CASSEQAGLGDTQYF. The CDR3 DNA reads TGTGCCAGCAGTGAACAGGCAGGCCTAGGGGATACGCAGTATTTT. The chain recombines TRBV6-1 with TRBJ2-3; D gene ambiguous. V lost 2 bases and J 6 bases, leaving 15 bases between the germline ends. The CDR3 extends over 15 amino acids. Germline V lookup: CDR1 MNHNS, CDR2 SASEGT.

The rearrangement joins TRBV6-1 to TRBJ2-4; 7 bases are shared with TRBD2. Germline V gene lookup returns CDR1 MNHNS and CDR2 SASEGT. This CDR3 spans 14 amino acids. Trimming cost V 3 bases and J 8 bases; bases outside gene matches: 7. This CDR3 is CASSEGGTWHIQYF. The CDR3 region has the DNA TGTGCCAGCAGTGAGGGGGGGACTTGGCACATTCAGTACTTC.

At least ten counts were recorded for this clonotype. CDR3 in DNA: TGTGCCAGCAGTTTGGTAGACTCACCCCTCCACTTT. It codes for CASSLVDSPLHF. The genes are TRBV28 and TRBJ1-6; no firm D call. The CDR3 consists of 12 residues. The V end was cut by 3 bases, the J end by 10 bases, with 7 bases between. Germline-derived CDR1 and CDR2 are MDHEN and SYDVKM.

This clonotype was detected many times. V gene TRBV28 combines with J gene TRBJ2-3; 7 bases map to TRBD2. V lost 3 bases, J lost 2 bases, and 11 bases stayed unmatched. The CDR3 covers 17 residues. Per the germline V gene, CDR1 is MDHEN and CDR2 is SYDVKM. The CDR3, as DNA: TGTGCCAGCAGTTTTCTTGGGAGGGAGCGGGACACAGATACGCAGTATTTT. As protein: CASSFLGRERDTDTQYF.

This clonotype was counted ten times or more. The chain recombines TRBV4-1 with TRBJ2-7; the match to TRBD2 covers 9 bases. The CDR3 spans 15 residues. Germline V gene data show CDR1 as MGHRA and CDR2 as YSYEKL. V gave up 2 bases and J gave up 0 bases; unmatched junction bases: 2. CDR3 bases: TGCGCCAGCAGCCAACTAGCGGGGAGCTCCTACGAGCAGTACTTC. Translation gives CASSQLAGSSYEQYF.

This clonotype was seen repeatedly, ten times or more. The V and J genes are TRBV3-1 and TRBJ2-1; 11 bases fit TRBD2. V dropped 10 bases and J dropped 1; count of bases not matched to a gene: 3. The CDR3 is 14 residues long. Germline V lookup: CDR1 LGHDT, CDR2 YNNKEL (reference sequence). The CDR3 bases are TGTGCCACCGGGACTAGCGGATCCTACAATGAGCAGTTCTTC. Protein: CATGTSGSYNEQFF.

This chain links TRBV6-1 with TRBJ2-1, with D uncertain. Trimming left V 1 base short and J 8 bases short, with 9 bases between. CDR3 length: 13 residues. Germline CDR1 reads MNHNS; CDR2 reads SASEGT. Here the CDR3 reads CASSEVSKHEQFF. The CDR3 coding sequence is TGTGCCAGCAGTGAAGTCAGTAAGCATGAGCAGTTCTTC.

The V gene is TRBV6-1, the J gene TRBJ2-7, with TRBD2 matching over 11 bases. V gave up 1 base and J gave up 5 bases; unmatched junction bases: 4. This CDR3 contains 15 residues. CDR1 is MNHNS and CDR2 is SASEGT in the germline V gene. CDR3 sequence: CASSEGIAGGDEQYF. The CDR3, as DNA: TGTGCCAGCAGTGAAGGTATAGCGGGAGGGGACGAGCAGTACTTC.

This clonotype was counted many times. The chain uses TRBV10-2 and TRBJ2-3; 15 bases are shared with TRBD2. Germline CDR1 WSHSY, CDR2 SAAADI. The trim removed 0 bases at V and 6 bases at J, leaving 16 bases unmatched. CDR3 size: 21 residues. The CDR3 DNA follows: TGCGCCAGCAGTGAGTCAGTGGGACTAGCGGGAGGTCGAGTGGCCACGGATACGCAGTATTTT. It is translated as CASSESVGLAGGRVATDTQYF.

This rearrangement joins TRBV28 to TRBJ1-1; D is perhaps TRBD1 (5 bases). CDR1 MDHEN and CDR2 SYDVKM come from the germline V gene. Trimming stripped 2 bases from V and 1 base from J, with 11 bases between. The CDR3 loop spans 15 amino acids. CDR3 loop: CASSLIRDWNTEAFF. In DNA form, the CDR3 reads TGTGCCAGCAGTTTAATCAGGGATTGGAACACTGAAGCTTTCTTT.